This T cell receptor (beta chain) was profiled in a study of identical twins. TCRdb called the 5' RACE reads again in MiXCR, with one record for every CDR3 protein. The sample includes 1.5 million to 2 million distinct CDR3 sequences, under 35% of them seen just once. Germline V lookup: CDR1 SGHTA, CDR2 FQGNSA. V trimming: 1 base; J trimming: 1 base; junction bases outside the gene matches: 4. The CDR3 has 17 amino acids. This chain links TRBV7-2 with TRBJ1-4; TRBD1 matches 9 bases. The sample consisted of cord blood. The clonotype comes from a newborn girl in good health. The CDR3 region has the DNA TGTGCCAGCAGCTTAGGACAGGGGGGGGTAACTAATGAAAAACTGTTTTTT. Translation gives CASSLGQGGVTNEKLFF. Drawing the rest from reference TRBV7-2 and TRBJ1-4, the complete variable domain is GAGVSQSPSNKVTEKGKDVELRCDPISGHTALYWYRQSLGQGLEFLIYFQGNSAPDKSGLPSDRFSAERTGGSVSTLTIQRTQQEDSAVYLCASSLGQGGVTNEKLFFGSGTQLSVL.